The 8 T cell receptor beta chains given below trace back to one sample, sequenced in a study of CD8+ T cells in alopecia areata. Extraction of RNA preceded its reverse transcription into cDNA, which served as the sequencing template. The data were produced by immunoSEQ multiplex PCR, yet TCRdb's version contains in-frame clones alone and is incomplete. The data hold some 210,000 clones, with 50% to 60% observed a single time. This sample comprised CD4+ T cells sorted from blood, obtained at week 0. These receptors were taken from a human donor with alopecia areata.

The J gene is TRBJ2-7, the V gene TRBV6-5; tentative D call: TRBD1 (6 bases). The CDR3 length is 11 residues. V was shortened by 4 bases and J by 6 bases, with 7 bases between the two germline ends. Germline V gene data show CDR1 as MNHEY and CDR2 as SVGAGI. The CDR3 loop reads CASSSRGEQYF. In DNA, the CDR3 is TGTGCCAGCAGTTCCAGGGGCGAGCAGTACTTC.

The rearrangement uses TRBV5-1 and TRBJ1-2; 9 bases map to TRBD1. The CDR3 sequence is 16 residues long. Germline CDR1 and CDR2: SGHRS and YFSETQ. V shed 0 bases and J 6 bases; nucleotides not matched to a gene: 9. The CDR3 is CASSLAYRTGVNGYTF. DNA for the CDR3: TGCGCCAGCAGCTTGGCGTATCGGACAGGGGTAAATGGCTACACCTTC.

The chain joins TRBV9 to TRBJ2-3; no clear D. The CDR3 loop spans 15 amino acids. V dropped 0 bases and J dropped 1 base, with 9 bases sitting between them. In germline, CDR1 is SGDLS, CDR2 YYNGEE. CDR3 sequence: CASSVVGIRTDTQYF. DNA of the CDR3: TGTGCCAGCAGCGTAGTCGGAATCCGCACAGATACGCAGTATTTT.

DNA of the CDR3: TGCGCCAGCAGCTTGTCCAGACTGAACACTGAAGCTTTCTTT. It specifies CASSLSRLNTEAFF. The rearrangement uses TRBV5-1 and TRBJ1-1; the D is unclear. Trimming left V 1 base short and J 0 bases short, with 7 bases between. Looked up from germline, CDR1 is SGHRS and CDR2 is YFSETQ. CDR3 length: 14 amino acids.

The chain is built from TRBV30 and TRBJ2-5; TRBD2 matches 8 bases. J was trimmed by 5 bases and V by 5 bases; bases with no gene match: 7. This CDR3 has 13 amino acids. The germline V gene encodes CDR1 GTSNPN and CDR2 SVGIG (reference sequence). This CDR3 reads CAWGGGLAETQYF. In nucleotides, the CDR3 is TGTGCCTGGGGAGGTGGACTAGCCGAGACCCAGTACTTC.

This chain connects TRBV30 to TRBJ2-2; D might be TRBD2 (6 bases). Trimming left V 8 bases short and J 8 bases short, with 18 bases between. Germline V lookup: CDR1 GTSNPN, CDR2 SVGIG (reference sequence). This CDR3 is 13 amino acids long. Here the CDR3 DNA reads TGTGCCGGAGGACTACCCCCCACGGGGGAGCTGTTTTTT. This codes for CAGGLPPTGELFF.

This clone was observed a handful of times. Other nucleotide sequences from this sample produce the same CDR3. The genes are TRBV6-5 and TRBJ1-1, with unresolved D. V was cut by 6 bases and J by 1 base, with 3 bases left in between. There are 11 residues in the CDR3. The germline CDR1 and CDR2 sequences are MNHEY and SVGAGI. CDR3 DNA sequence: TGTGCCAGCAGCCGGAACACTGAAGCTTTCTTT. Protein product: CASSRNTEAFF.

V gene TRBV30 combines with J gene TRBJ2-1, with D tentatively TRBD1 or TRBD2 (6 bases each). Trimming stripped 2 bases from V and 9 bases from J, with 11 bases between. Germline CDR1 reads GTSNPN; CDR2 reads SVGIG (reference sequence). The CDR3 sequence is 12 residues long. The CDR3 loop reads CAWSWGAGEQFF. The CDR3 region has the DNA TGTGCCTGGAGTTGGGGGGCAGGTGAGCAGTTCTTC.